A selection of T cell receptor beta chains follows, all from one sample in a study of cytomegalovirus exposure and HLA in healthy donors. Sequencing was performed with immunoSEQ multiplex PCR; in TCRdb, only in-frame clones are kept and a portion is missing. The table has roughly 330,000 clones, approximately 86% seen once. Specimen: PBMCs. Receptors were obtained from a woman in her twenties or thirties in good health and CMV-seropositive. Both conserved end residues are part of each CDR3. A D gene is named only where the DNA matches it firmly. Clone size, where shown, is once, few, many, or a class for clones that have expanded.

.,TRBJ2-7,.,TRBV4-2,TGTGCCAGCAGCCAAGACTTTGCGGCCTACGAGCAGTACTTC,CASSQDFAAYEQYF
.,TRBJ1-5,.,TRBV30,TGTGCCTGGAGCCCTTTAGGTAGCAATCAGCCCCAGCATTTT,CAWSPLGSNQPQHF
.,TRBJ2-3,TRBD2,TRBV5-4,TGTGCCAGCAGCTTGCCCCCTAGCGGAGCCACAGATACGCAGTATTTT,CASSLPPSGATDTQYF
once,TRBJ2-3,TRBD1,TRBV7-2,TGTGCCAGCAGCTTAGACAGGGGGGATACGCAGTATTTT,CASSLDRGDTQYF
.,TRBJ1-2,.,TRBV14,TGTGCCAGCAGCCAAGGCCAGAACTATGGCTACACCTTC,CASSQGQNYGYTF
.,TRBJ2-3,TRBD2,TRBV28,TGTGCCAGCAGTTCAGGGACTAGCGGCCAGACAGATACGCAGTATTTT,CASSSGTSGQTDTQYF
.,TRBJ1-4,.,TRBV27,TGTGCCAGCAGTCCCACCGCAACTAATGAAAAACTGTTTTTT,CASSPTATNEKLFF
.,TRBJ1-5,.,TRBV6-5,TGTGCCAGCAGGGGACCGGAGGACAATCAGCCCCAGCATTTT,CASRGPEDNQPQHF
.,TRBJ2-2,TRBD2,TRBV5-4,TGTGCCAGCAGCACTCTAGCGGGAGGGCCCGGCGGGGAGCTGTTTTTT,CASSTLAGGPGGELFF
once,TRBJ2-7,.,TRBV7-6,TGTGCCAGCAGCCACCCCAGTCAGGGGTCCTACGAGCAGTACTTC,CASSHPSQGSYEQYF
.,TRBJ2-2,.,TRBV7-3,TGTGCCAGCAGCTTAAGAAGGAACACCGGGGAGCTGTTTTTT,CASSLRRNTGELFF
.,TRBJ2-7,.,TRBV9,TGTGCCAGCAGCCCGAGGACAGCCAACTACGAGCAGTACTTC,CASSPRTANYEQYF
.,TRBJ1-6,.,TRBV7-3,TGTGCCAGCAGCCGTGACAGGATTGAGTATAATTCACCCCTCCACTTT,CASSRDRIEYNSPLHF
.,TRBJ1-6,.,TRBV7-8,TGTGCCAGCAGAACCGGGACACTGAATTCACCCCTCCACTTT,CASRTGTLNSPLHF
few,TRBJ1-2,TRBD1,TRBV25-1,TGTGCCAGCAATTTCGGACAGGGGGATGGCTACACCTTC,CASNFGQGDGYTF
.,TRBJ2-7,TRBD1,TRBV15,TGTGCCACCAGCAGAGGTCGGGGACAGGGGACCTACGAGCAGTACTTC,CATSRGRGQGTYEQYF
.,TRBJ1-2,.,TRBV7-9,TGTGCCAGCAGCCCAGAGGTCCCAGGGGCGAAAGGCTACACCTTC,CASSPEVPGAKGYTF
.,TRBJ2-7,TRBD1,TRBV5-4,TGTGCCAGCAGCTTCCGACAGGGCGGCGAGCAGTACTTC,CASSFRQGGEQYF
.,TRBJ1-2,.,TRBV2,TGTGCCAGCAGGGACAGAACTAACTATGGCTACACCTTC,CASRDRTNYGYTF
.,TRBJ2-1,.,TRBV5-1,TGCGCCAGCAGCCGCGAGAAGCTCCCCAATGAGCAGTTCTTC,CASSREKLPNEQFF
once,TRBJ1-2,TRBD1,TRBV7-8,TGTGCCAGCAGCCCCGACAGGGTCCCATACTATGGCTACACCTTC,CASSPDRVPYYGYTF
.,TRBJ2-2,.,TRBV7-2,TGTGCCAGCAGCTTAGTTGGGGGGATCATCACCGGGGAGCTGTTTTTT,CASSLVGGIITGELFF
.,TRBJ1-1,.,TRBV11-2,TGTGCCAGCAGCACGAATATGAGGCCCACTGAAGCTTTCTTT,CASSTNMRPTEAFF
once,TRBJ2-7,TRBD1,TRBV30,TGTGCCTGGAGTGGGTGGGGACAGGGCACCTACGAGCAGTACTTC,CAWSGWGQGTYEQYF
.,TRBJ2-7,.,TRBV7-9,TGTGCCAGCAGCCCCCAGGCCTACGAGCAGTACTTC,CASSPQAYEQYF
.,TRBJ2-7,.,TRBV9,TGTGCCAGCAGCGTAGGACTTCAACCTGGATTCGAGCAGTACTTC,CASSVGLQPGFEQYF
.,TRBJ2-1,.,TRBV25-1,TGTGCCAGCAGTGAGAAACTTTCTACAATTGAGCAGTTCTTC,CASSEKLSTIEQFF
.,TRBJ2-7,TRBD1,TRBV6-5,TGTGCCAGCAGACCGGGACAGGGGGCGCATGAGCAGTACTTC,CASRPGQGAHEQYF
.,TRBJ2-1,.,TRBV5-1,TGCGCCAGCAGCAAAGCCGGGACACCGAACAATGAGCAGTTCTTC,CASSKAGTPNNEQFF
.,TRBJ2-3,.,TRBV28,TGTGCCAGCAGTGGACTACTCCCAGATACGCAGTATTTT,CASSGLLPDTQYF
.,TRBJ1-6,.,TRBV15,TGTGCCACCAGCAGAGATCCACAAAAAGCTTATTCACCCCTCCACTTT,CATSRDPQKAYSPLHF
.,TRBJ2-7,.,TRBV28,TGTGCCAGCAGTTTATCAATTGGGTCTGCCGAGCAGTACTTC,CASSLSIGSAEQYF
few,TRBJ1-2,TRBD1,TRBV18,TGTGCCAGCTCACCACGTGCGGGACAGGGTGACTATGGCTACACCTTC,CASSPRAGQGDYGYTF
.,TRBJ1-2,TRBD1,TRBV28,TGTGCCAGCAGCTCTGGAGGGCAGGGGGCGGAAGGCTACACCTTC,CASSSGGQGAEGYTF
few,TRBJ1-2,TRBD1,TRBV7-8,TGTGCCAGCAGCGCTCTCAGGGGGGACGGAAACTATGGCTACACCTTC,CASSALRGDGNYGYTF
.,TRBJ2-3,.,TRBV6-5,TGTGCCAGCAGTTACTCCCACAGGGAAGGGGATACGCAGTATTTT,CASSYSHREGDTQYF
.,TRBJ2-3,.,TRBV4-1,TGCGCCAGCAGCCAATTAGCAGCTAGCACAGATACGCAGTATTTT,CASSQLAASTDTQYF
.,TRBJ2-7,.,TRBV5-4,TGTGCCAGCAGCCCGAGACTAGATGTGCGGGAGCAGTACTTC,CASSPRLDVREQYF
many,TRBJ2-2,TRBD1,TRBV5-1,TGCGCCAGCAGCAGTGGACAGGTCACCGGGGAGCTGTTTTTT,CASSSGQVTGELFF
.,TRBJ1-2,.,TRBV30,TGTGCCTGGGACGGGGGAAAGGGTGGCAACACCTTC,CAWDGGKGGNTF
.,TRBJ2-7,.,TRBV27,TGTGCCAGCAGTTTACAGGGGTCCTACGAGCAGTACTTC,CASSLQGSYEQYF
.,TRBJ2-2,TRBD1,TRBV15,TGTGCCACCAGCAGAGATCGGGACAGAACAACCGGGGAGCTGTTTTTT,CATSRDRDRTTGELFF
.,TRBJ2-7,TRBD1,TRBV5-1,TGCGCCAGCAGCTTGGTAGGGCAGGGGGAACCCGGGCAGTACTTC,CASSLVGQGEPGQYF
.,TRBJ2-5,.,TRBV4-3,TGCGCCAGCAGCCATTTTACAACAGGGGGGGGAGAGACCCAGTACTTC,CASSHFTTGGGETQYF
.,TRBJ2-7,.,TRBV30,TGTGCCTGGAGTGTAATGCCCCTCAGCATTGGGGCCTACGAGCAGTACTTC,CAWSVMPLSIGAYEQYF
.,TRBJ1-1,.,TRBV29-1,TGCAGCGTTGCCGGGTTAGCGAACACTGAAGCTTTCTTT,CSVAGLANTEAFF
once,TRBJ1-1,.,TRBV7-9,TGTGCCACATTGGGGCAGGTGAACACTGAAGCTTTCTTT,CATLGQVNTEAFF
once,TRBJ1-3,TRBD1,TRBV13,TGTGCCAGCAGCCCCGGGACAGCTGGAAACACCATATATTTT,CASSPGTAGNTIYF
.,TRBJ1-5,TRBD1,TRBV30,TGTGCCTGGACGGGACAGACAATTGGCAATCAGCCCCAGCATTTT,CAWTGQTIGNQPQHF
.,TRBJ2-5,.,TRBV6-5,TGTGCCAGCAGTGCGCAGGGGTTGATTGGGACCCAGTACTTC,CASSAQGLIGTQYF
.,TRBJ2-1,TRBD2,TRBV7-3,TGTGCCAGCAGCTTAAGACCCGGGACTAGCGGTCAGAATGAGCAGTTCTTC,CASSLRPGTSGQNEQFF
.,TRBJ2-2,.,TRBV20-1,TGCAGTGCTACGGACACCGGGGAGCTGTTTTTT,CSATDTGELFF
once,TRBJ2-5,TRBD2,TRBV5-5,TGTGCCAGCAGCTTGGGACTAGCGGCCGACCCTAGAGAGACCCAGTACTTC,CASSLGLAADPRETQYF
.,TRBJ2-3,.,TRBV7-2,TGTGCCAGCAGCTTAGTGTGGGGGAAAGATACGCAGTATTTT,CASSLVWGKDTQYF
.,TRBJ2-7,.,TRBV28,TGTGCCAGCAGGACTAACTCCTACGAGCAGTACTTC,CASRTNSYEQYF
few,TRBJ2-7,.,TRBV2,TGTGCCAGCACCGGACGAAGTTTCTACGAGCAGTACTTC,CASTGRSFYEQYF
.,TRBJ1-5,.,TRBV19,.,CASTSAARGNQPQHF